This T cell receptor beta chain was identified during a study of blood T cell repertoires in COVID-19. In the study overall: Samples came from the United States, Italy and Spain, spanning acute and convalescent COVID-19. T cells, B-cell-depleted T cells, or PBMCs supplied cDNA or gDNA.

J was trimmed by 8 bases and V by 8 bases; bases with no gene match: 18. Per the germline V gene, CDR1 is SEHNR and CDR2 is FQNEAQ (reference sequence). The CDR3 has 16 residues. The assay was immunoSEQ multiplex PCR, and TCRdb's table has in-frame clones only and misses some. The table lists 250,000 to 400,000 clones, roughly nine tenths of them singletons. The participants were between about 18 and 90 years old and came from about two dozen US areas. This sequence originates from a man aged 55 to 69 who had recovered from COVID-19. This chain joins TRBV7-9 and TRBJ1-2, with 9 bases aligning to TRBD1. Sequenced: PBMCs or T cells enriched from blood (not recorded which). The CDR3 is CASEASDRGWDGGYTF. CDR3 nucleotides: TGTGCCAGCGAAGCTAGTGACAGGGGGTGGGACGGCGGCTACACCTTC.